These 27 T cell receptor beta chains were sequenced from one sample in a study of blood T cells in healthy people across ages. The second PCR ran about 6 to 11 cycles with a sample-barcoded 5' primer and J-beta primers. TCRdb used MiXCR to reprocess the 5' RACE reads, holding one entry per CDR3 protein. The table has around 900,000 distinct CDR3 sequences, under 35% seen once. The sequencing sample was made of blood. These receptors all come from a woman of 80 years or more in good health.

Concerning this clonotype: Possible read error: a much larger clone is one base away. J is TRBJ2-5 and V is TRBV9; 10 bases fit TRBD1. The J call may be faulty, since TRBJ2-7 better matches the DNA end. Germline loops: CDR1 SGDLS, CDR2 YYNGEE. The CDR3 contains 15 residues. CDR3 sequence: CASGVEGTGVYEQYF. CDR3 nucleotides: TGTGCCAGCGGCGTAGAAGGGACAGGGGTCTACGAGCAGTACTTC.

Only a few counts were recorded for this clonotype. The chain employs TRBV20-1 and TRBJ1-5; 7 bases are shared with TRBD1. Germline values: CDR1 DFQATT, CDR2 SNEGSKA (reference sequence). The CDR3 extends over 14 amino acids. The V and J ends lost 5 bases and 6 bases, in that order; junction bases with no gene match: 10. The CDR3 coding sequence is TGCAGTGCTCTGCCCCAGGGGGTAGGTCAGCCCCAGCATTTT. This sequence encodes CSALPQGVGQPQHF.

The chain carries TRBV10-3 and TRBJ2-4; 7 positions match TRBD2. The DNA matches TRBJ2-7 better at its end, which makes the J call doubtful. Germline V gene lookup returns CDR1 ENHRY and CDR2 SYGVKD. CDR3 length: 14 residues. In nucleotides, the CDR3 is TGTGCCATCAGTGAGCCCCACGAGCGGGGCGAGCAGTACTTC. Its translation: CAISEPHERGEQYF.

The chain recombines TRBV24-1 with TRBJ2-5, with TRBD2 identical over 7 bases. CDR1 KGHDR and CDR2 SFDVKD come from the germline V gene. The CDR3 runs 14 residues. With 5 bases clipped from V and 0 bases from J, the junction kept 2 bases outside the gene matches. CDR3 region: CATSGGGNQETQYF. CDR3 nucleotide sequence: TGTGCCACCAGTGGGGGAGGGAACCAAGAGACCCAGTACTTC.

This clonotype has at least ten counts. This chain links TRBV6-2 or TRBV6-3 with TRBJ2-1, with 11 positions matching TRBD2. After removal of 5 bases from V and 4 bases from J, the junction contained 1 base not matched to a gene. The CDR3 spans 14 residues. CDR1 is MNHEY and CDR2 is SVGEGT in the germline V gene. Here the CDR3 reads CASSRLAGYNEQFF. CDR3 DNA: TGTGCCAGCAGTAGACTAGCGGGGTACAATGAGCAGTTCTTC.

This clonotype showed up many times. V and J are TRBV10-3 and TRBJ2-2, with D hard to call. This CDR3 has 15 amino acids. V was clipped by 3 bases and J by 4 bases, with 12 bases between them. Germline CDR1 is ENHRY and CDR2 is SYGVKD. The CDR3 reads CAISEHPSVTGELFF. The CDR3 nucleotides are TGTGCCATCAGTGAACATCCCTCTGTCACCGGGGAGCTGTTTTTT.

This clonotype occurred many times. The rearrangement uses TRBV12-3 or TRBV12-4 and TRBJ2-7; no definite D call. The CDR3 is 12 amino acids. Trimming removed 3 bases from V and 3 bases from J, with 6 bases in between. CDR3 amino acids: CASSFSIYEQYF. The CDR3, as DNA: TGTGCCAGCAGTTTTAGTATCTACGAGCAGTACTTC.

Concerning this clonotype: A clone one base away is much larger, so this may be a read error. This rearrangement joins TRBV5-5 to TRBJ1-2; possibly TRBD1 for D (6 bases). This CDR3 is 15 amino acids long. V lost 0 bases and J lost 12, with 21 bases in between. From germline, CDR1 is SGHKS and CDR2 YYEKEE (reference sequence). Here the CDR3 reads CASSLDLDQGSKNTF. Here the CDR3 DNA reads TGTGCCAGCAGCTTGGATCTGGACCAGGGGTCAAAGAACACCTTC. Filled out from reference TRBV5-5 and TRBJ1-2, the complete variable domain reads DAGVTQSPTHLIKTRGQQVTLRCSPISGHKSVSWYQQVLGQGPQFIFQYYEKEERGRGNFPDRFSARQFPNYSSELNVNALLLGDSALYLCASSLDLDQGSKNTFGSGTRLTVV.

This clonotype occurred many times. V and J are TRBV20-1 and TRBJ1-4; D call uncertain. This CDR3 has 14 amino acids. Per germline, CDR1 DFQATT and CDR2 SNEGSKA (reference sequence). V gave up 3 bases and J gave up 4 bases, with 12 bases separating them. CDR3 region: CSARATPNNEKLFF. DNA of the CDR3: TGCAGTGCTAGGGCGACACCTAATAATGAAAAACTGTTTTTT.

The V gene is TRBV5-1, the J gene TRBJ2-7, with D possibly TRBD2 on 6 matching bases. Germline V gene sequence: CDR1 SGHRS, CDR2 YFSETQ. Trimming removed 2 bases at V and 3 bases at J, with 12 bases between. The CDR3 contains 14 residues. This chain's CDR3 is CASSFEGLSYEQYF. The CDR3 nucleotides are TGCGCCAGCAGCTTCGAGGGACTTAGCTACGAGCAGTACTTC.

The genes are TRBV20-1 and TRBJ1-1; 7 positions agree with TRBD1. Germline-derived CDR1 and CDR2 are DFQATT and SNEGSKA (reference sequence). The CDR3 is 14 residues long. J gave up 1 base and V 4 bases, and 6 bases lay outside the gene matches. For the CDR3, the DNA is TGCAGTGCTAAAGAGGGGGCAGCGAACACTGAAGCTTTCTTT. Translated, it gives CSAKEGAANTEAFF.

This clonotype has a count of ten or more. The rearrangement links TRBV12-3 or TRBV12-4 to TRBJ1-2; D might be TRBD1 (6 bases). Trimming took off 2 bases at V and 9 bases at J, with 19 bases between the two ends. The CDR3 extends over 15 amino acids. The CDR3 nucleotides are TGTGCCAGCAGTTTATGGACAGAGAGCCTCGGTAGCTACACCTTC. Translation gives CASSLWTESLGSYTF.

On this clonotype: A read error may be the cause here, since a much bigger clone is one base away. The chain links TRBV7-9 to TRBJ2-5; 11 nucleotides match TRBD2. V was pared by 5 bases and J by 11 bases, with 16 bases of the junction left unmatched. The CDR3 extends over 16 amino acids. The germline V gene encodes CDR1 SEHNR and CDR2 FQNEAQ (reference sequence). Here the CDR3 DNA reads TGTGCCAGCAGCCAGATAGCGGGGGGGCGGAACAATGAGCAGTACTTC. It yields the protein CASSQIAGGRNNEQYF. The full variable domain, rest sourced from reference TRBV7-9 and TRBJ2-5, is DTGVSQNPRHKITKRGQNVTFRCDPISEHNRLYWYRQTLGQGPEFLTYFQNEAQLEKSRLLSDRFSAERPKGSFSTLEIQRTEQGDSAMYLCASSQIAGGRNNEQYFGPGTRLLVL.

Points on this clonotype: This may be a read error, as it is one base from a much larger clone. The chain links TRBV30 to TRBJ1-2, with unresolved D. Germline values: CDR1 GTSNPN, CDR2 SVGIG (reference sequence). The CDR3 length is 11 residues. DNA for the CDR3: TGTACCTGGAGTCTCAAGGGTGGCTACACCTTC. Its translation is CTWSLKGGYTF.

This clonotype was recorded a few times. CDR3 coding DNA: TGTGCCAGCTCACCAAAGAGTAGCGACGGCTTTGGTGGCTACACCTTC. Translating gives CASSPKSSDGFGGYTF. The V gene is TRBV18, the J gene TRBJ1-2; D is undetermined. V was shortened by 2 bases and J by 7 bases, with 20 bases between the two germline ends. This CDR3 comprises 16 residues. The germline V gene encodes CDR1 KGHSH and CDR2 LQKENI.

This clonotype has just one count. The junction departs from the called germline gene at one end, perhaps through a read error. The rearrangement uses TRBV20-1 and TRBJ2-1; 7 bases match TRBD2. The length of the CDR3 is 14 residues. Germline CDR1 reads DFQATT; CDR2 reads SNEGSKA (reference sequence). The CDR3 sequence: CSASSSGANNERYF. The CDR3 region has the DNA TGCAGTGCTAGTTCCAGCGGGGCGAACAATGAGCGGTACTTC.

V usage is TRBV25-1 and J usage is TRBJ1-4; perhaps TRBD1 as D (6 bases). Trimming shortened V by 0 bases and J by 5 bases, and 16 bases separated the two germline ends. The CDR3 is 17 amino acids. Per the germline V gene, CDR1 is MGHDK and CDR2 is SYGVNS. The CDR3 region is CASSEYLGGGGNEKLFF. DNA of the CDR3: TGTGCCAGCAGTGAATATCTGGGAGGGGGAGGAAATGAAAAACTGTTTTTT.

This clonotype was counted ten times or more. This rearrangement joins TRBV28 to TRBJ1-2; D is ambiguous. The CDR3 loop spans 14 amino acids. The V end lost 10 bases, the J end lost 0 bases, and 15 bases lay between the germline ends. The germline CDR1 and CDR2 sequences are MDHEN and SYDVKM. CDR3 region: CATLPSGANYGYTF. In DNA, the CDR3 is TGTGCCACCCTCCCATCCGGAGCTAACTATGGCTACACCTTC.

This clonotype was recorded many times. The genes are TRBV14 and TRBJ1-1; D is unresolved. The CDR3 sequence is 13 residues long. The ends were cut back, 3 bases at V and 6 bases at J, with 11 bases in the middle. Germline V gene sequence: CDR1 SGHDN, CDR2 FVKESK. CDR3 loop: CASSHFRRPEAFF. As DNA, the CDR3 is TGTGCCAGCAGCCATTTTCGGCGGCCTGAAGCTTTCTTT.

The rearrangement links TRBV29-1 to TRBJ2-3, with D uncertain. The germline CDR1 and CDR2 sequences are SQVTM and ANQGSEA. The CDR3 length is 12 residues. V lost 5 bases to trimming and J lost 6 bases, with 12 bases between them. The CDR3 nucleotides are TGCAGCGTTAAGTCCCTTGGGGATACGCAGTATTTT. As protein: CSVKSLGDTQYF.

The rearrangement uses TRBV19 and TRBJ1-3; TRBD1 might be the D (5 bases). The CDR3 totals 16 residues. Trimming removed 7 bases at V and 1 base at J, with 17 bases between. Germline V gene sequence: CDR1 LNHDA, CDR2 SQIVND (reference sequence). In DNA, the CDR3 is TGTGCCAGTACCACGGTGGGGAGGGGTTCTGGAAACACCATATATTTT. Translated: CASTTVGRGSGNTIYF.

Turning to this clonotype: This may be a read error, as it is one base from a much larger clone. The V call is TRBV12-3 or TRBV12-4, the J call TRBJ1-1; tentative D call: TRBD1 (5 bases). The ends were cut back, 7 bases at V and 5 bases at J, with 17 bases in the middle. CDR3 length: 14 amino acids. CDR3 bases: TGTGCCAGCACCCCGCGGGGGATTCGGACTGAAGCTTTCTTT. Protein: CASTPRGIRTEAFF.

On this clonotype: One base away lies a much larger clone, so this may be a sequencing read error. The V gene is TRBV20-1, the J gene TRBJ1-5, with D maybe TRBD1 (6 bases). Germline lookup yields CDR1 DFQATT and CDR2 SNEGSKA (reference sequence). The CDR3 sequence is 15 residues long. In DNA form, the CDR3 reads TGCAGTGCTAGAACTGGGACACTTAGCAATCAGCCCCGGCATTTT. It translates to CSARTGTLSNQPRHF.

This clonotype was seen a few times. V and J are TRBV5-1 and TRBJ1-1; D not resolved. The V end was cut by 0 bases, the J end by 0 bases, with 6 bases between. Germline values: CDR1 SGHRS, CDR2 YFSETQ. The CDR3 extends over 14 amino acids. The CDR3 is CASSLGDMNTEAFF. In DNA, the CDR3 is TGCGCCAGCAGCTTGGGCGATATGAACACTGAAGCTTTCTTT.

This chain links TRBV5-1 with TRBJ2-3, with TRBD2 identical over 14 bases. Germline trimming cut 4 bases from V and 3 bases from J; bases unmatched to any gene: 25. This CDR3 contains 23 residues. Per the germline V gene, CDR1 is SGHRS and CDR2 is YFSETQ. The CDR3 sequence: CASSQPSGVTLWGLAGVTDTQYF. CDR3 DNA sequence: TGCGCCAGCAGCCAACCTAGCGGAGTAACATTGTGGGGACTAGCGGGGGTGACAGATACGCAGTATTTT.

Ten or more counts support this clonotype. The chain couples TRBV27 to TRBJ2-1, with TRBD1 identical over 9 bases. After removal of 6 bases from V and 8 bases from J, the junction contained 8 bases not matched to a gene. CDR1 is MNHEY, CDR2 SMNVEV, per germline (reference sequence). This CDR3 has 14 amino acids. The CDR3 coding sequence is TGTGCCAGCAGAAAGACAGGGGGAGGCGATGAGCAGTTCTTC. It encodes CASRKTGGGDEQFF.

The chain combines TRBV12-3 or TRBV12-4 with TRBJ1-1, with D unclear. V was clipped by 7 bases and J by 7 bases, with 13 bases between them. This CDR3 comprises 12 residues. CDR3: CASTGPNSEAFF. CDR3 coding DNA: TGTGCCAGCACTGGTCCGAATAGTGAAGCTTTCTTT.